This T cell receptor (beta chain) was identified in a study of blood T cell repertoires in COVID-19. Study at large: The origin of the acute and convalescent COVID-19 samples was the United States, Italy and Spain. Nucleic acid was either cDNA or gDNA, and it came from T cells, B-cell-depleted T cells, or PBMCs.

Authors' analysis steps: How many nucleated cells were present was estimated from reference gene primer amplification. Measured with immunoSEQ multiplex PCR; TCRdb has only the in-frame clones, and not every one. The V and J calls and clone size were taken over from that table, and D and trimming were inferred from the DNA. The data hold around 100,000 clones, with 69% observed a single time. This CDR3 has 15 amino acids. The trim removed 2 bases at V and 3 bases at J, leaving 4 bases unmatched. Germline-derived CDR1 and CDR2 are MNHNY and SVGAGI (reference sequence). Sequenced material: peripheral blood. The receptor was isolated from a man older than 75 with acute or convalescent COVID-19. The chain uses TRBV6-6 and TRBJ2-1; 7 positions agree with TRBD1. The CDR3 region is CASSYRDSFYNEQFF. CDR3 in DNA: TGTGCCAGCAGTTACCGGGACAGCTTCTACAATGAGCAGTTCTTC.